This T cell receptor (beta chain) originates from a study of blood T cell repertoires in COVID-19. The overall study: PBMCs, B-cell-depleted T cells, or T cells provided the cDNA or gDNA that made up the material.

Per the original data handling: Reference gene primer amplification gave nucleated cell count estimates. Method: immunoSEQ multiplex PCR; TCRdb's copy keeps in-frame clones and lacks some. V and J calls and clone size are as listed in that table; D and trimming were resolved from the DNA. The sample has fewer than 150,000 clones, 88% seen once. The specimen was peripheral blood. This TCR came from a woman aged 50 to 65 with active or convalescent COVID-19.

For the CDR3, the DNA is TGTGCCAGCAGTTTATTTGCTAGCGGGACGTCCTACAATGAGCAGTTCTTC. Translation: CASSLFASGTSYNEQFF. The chain carries TRBV27 and TRBJ2-1; TRBD2 agrees at 9 bases. Germline V gene data show CDR1 as MNHEY and CDR2 as SMNVEV (reference sequence). The CDR3 has 17 amino acids. Germline trimming cut 1 base from V and 1 base from J; bases unmatched to any gene: 5.